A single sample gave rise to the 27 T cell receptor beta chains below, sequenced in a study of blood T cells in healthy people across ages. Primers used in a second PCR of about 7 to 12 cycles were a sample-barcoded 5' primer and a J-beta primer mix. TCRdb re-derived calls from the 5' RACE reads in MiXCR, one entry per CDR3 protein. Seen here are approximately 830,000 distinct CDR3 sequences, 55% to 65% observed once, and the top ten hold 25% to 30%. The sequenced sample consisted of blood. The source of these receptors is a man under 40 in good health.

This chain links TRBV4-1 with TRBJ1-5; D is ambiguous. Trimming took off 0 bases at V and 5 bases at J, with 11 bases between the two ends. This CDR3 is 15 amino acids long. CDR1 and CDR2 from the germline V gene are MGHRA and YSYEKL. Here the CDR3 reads CASSQDDGLDQPQHF. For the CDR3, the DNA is TGCGCCAGCAGCCAAGACGACGGACTAGATCAGCCCCAGCATTTT.

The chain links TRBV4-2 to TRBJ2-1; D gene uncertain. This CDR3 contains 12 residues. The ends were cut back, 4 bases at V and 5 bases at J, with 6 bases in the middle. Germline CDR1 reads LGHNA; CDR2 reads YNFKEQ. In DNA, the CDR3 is TGTGCCAGCAGCCGCTCGGACAATGAGCAGTTCTTC. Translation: CASSRSDNEQFF.

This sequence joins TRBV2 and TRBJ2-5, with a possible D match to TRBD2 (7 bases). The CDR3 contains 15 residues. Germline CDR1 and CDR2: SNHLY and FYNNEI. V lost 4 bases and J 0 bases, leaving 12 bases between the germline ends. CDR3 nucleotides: TGTGCCAGCAGTGCGGGGGGCGGGTACCAAGAGACCCAGTACTTC. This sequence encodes CASSAGGGYQETQYF.

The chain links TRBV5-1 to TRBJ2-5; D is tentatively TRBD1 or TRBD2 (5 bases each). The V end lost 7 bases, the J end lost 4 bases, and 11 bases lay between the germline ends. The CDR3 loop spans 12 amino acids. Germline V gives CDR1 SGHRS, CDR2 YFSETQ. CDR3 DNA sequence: TGCGCCAGCGGGGCAGGACTAGAGACCCAGTACTTC. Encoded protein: CASGAGLETQYF.

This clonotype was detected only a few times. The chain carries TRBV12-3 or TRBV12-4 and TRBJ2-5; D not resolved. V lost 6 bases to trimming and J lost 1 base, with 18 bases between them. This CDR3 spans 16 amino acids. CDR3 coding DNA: TGTGCCAGCAGCTTACCCCCCTGGTTGGCCCAAGAGACCCAGTACTTC. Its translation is CASSLPPWLAQETQYF.

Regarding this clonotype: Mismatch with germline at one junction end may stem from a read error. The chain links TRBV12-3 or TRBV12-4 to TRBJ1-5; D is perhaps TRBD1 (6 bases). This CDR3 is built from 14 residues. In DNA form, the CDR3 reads TGTGCCAGCAGCCTACAGGGAGGCGATCAGCCTCAGCATTTT. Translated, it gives CASSLQGGDQPQHF.

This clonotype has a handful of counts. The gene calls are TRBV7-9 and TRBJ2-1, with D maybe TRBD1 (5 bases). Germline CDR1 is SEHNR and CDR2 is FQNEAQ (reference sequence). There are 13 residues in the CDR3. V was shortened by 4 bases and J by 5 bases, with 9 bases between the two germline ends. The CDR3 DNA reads TGTGCCAGCAGCTCGGAGACAGACAATGAGCAGTTCTTC. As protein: CASSSETDNEQFF.

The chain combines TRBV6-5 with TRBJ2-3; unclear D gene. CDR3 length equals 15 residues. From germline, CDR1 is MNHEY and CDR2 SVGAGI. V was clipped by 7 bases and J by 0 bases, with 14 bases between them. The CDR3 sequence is CASNPGTYSTDTQYF. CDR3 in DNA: TGTGCCAGCAACCCCGGAACCTATAGCACAGATACGCAGTATTTT.

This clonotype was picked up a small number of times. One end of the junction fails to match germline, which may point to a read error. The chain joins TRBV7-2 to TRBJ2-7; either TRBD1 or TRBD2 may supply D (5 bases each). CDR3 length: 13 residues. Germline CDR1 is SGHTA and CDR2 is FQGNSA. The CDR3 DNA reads TGTGCCAGTAGCTTAGCGACAGACTACGAGCAGTACTTC. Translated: CASSLATDYEQYF.

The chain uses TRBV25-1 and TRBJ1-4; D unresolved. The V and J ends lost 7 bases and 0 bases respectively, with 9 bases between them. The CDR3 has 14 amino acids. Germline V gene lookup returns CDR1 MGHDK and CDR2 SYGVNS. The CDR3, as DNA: TGTGCCAGCAACGGGGTTACAACTAATGAAAAACTGTTTTTT. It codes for CASNGVTTNEKLFF.

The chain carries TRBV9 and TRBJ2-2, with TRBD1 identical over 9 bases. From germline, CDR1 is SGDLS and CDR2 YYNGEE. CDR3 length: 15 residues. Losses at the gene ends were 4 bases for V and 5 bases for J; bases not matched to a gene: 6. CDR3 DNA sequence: TGTGCCAGCAGCTCGGACAGGGGTATAACCGGGGAGCTGTTTTTT. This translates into CASSSDRGITGELFF.

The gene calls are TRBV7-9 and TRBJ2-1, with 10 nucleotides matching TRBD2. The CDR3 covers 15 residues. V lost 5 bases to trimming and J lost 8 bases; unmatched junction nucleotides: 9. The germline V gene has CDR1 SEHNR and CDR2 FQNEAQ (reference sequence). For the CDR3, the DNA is TGTGCCAGCAGCATACGTCGGACTAGCGGCGATGAGCAGTTCTTC. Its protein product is CASSIRRTSGDEQFF.

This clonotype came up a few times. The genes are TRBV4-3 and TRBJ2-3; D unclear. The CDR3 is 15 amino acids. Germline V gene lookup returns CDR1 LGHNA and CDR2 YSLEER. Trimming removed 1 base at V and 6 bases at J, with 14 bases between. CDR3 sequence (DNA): TGCGCCAGCAGCCAAGTATTTGGGCGTGTCGATACGCAGTATTTT. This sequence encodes CASSQVFGRVDTQYF.

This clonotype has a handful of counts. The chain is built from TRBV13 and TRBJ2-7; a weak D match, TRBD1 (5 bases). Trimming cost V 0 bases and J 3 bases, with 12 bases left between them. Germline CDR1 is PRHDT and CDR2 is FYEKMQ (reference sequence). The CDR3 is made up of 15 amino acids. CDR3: CASSLGQDINYEQYF. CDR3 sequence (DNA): TGTGCCAGCAGCTTAGGACAGGATATCAACTACGAGCAGTACTTC.

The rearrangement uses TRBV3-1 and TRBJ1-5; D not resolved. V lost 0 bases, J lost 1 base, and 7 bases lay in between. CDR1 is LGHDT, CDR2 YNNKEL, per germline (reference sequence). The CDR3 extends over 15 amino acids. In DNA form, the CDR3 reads TGTGCCAGCAGCCAAGATTCAAACAGCAATCAGCCCCAGCATTTT. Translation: CASSQDSNSNQPQHF.

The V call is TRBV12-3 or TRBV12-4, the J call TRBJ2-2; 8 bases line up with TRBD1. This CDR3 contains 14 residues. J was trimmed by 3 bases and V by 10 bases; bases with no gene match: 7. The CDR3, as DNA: TGTGCCAACAACGACAGGGGAGACACCGGGGAGCTGTTTTTT. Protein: CANNDRGDTGELFF.

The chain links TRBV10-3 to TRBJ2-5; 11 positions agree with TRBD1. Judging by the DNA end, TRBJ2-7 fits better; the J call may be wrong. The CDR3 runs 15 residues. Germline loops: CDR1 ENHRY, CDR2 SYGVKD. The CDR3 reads CAIGADRGRAYEQYF. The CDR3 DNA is TGTGCCATCGGGGCGGACAGGGGGCGCGCCTACGAGCAGTACTTC.

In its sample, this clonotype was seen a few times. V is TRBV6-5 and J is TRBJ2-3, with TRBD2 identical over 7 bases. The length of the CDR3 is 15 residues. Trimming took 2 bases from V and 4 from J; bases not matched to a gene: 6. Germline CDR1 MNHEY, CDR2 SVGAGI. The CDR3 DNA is TGTGCCAGCAGTTACACCGGGACTACCCCAGATACGCAGTATTTT. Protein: CASSYTGTTPDTQYF.

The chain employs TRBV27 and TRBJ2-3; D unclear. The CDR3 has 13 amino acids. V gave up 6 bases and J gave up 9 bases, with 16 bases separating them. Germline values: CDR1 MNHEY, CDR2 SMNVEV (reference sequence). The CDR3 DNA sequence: TGTGCCAGCAGCCTAGGACGGGTCGGGACGCAGTATTTT. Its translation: CASSLGRVGTQYF.

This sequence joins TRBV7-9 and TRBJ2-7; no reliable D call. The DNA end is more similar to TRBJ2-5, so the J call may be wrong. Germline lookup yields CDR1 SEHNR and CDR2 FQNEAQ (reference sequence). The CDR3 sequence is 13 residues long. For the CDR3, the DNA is TGTGCCAGCAGCCGTCTGGGTGTGGAGACCCAGTACTTC. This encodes CASSRLGVETQYF.

CDR3 sequence reads: CASSQDRGYHYEQYF. CDR3 sequence (DNA): TGTGCCAGCAGCCAAGATCGAGGGTACCACTACGAGCAGTACTTC. This chain joins TRBV3-1 and TRBJ2-7, with D possibly being TRBD2 (5 bases). Trimming removed 0 bases at V and 3 bases at J, with 12 bases between. The CDR3 covers 15 residues. Germline V gene data show CDR1 as LGHDT and CDR2 as YNNKEL (reference sequence).

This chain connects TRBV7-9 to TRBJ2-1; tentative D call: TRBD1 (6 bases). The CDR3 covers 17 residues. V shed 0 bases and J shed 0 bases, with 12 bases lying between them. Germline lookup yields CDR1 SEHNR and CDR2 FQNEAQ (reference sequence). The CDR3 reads CASSLATGRSSYNEQFF. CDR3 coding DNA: TGTGCCAGCAGCTTAGCGACAGGACGGAGCTCCTACAATGAGCAGTTCTTC.

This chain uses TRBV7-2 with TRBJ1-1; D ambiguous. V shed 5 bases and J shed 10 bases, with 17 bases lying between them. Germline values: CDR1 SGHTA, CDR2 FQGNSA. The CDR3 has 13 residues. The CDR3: CASSPPGLGGAFF. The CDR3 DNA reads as TGTGCCAGCAGCCCCCCTGGGCTTGGAGGAGCTTTCTTT.

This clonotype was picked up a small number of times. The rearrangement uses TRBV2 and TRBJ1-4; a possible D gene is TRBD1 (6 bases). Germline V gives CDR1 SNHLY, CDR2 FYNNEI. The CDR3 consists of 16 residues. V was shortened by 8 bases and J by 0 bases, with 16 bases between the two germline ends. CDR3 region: CASLDRVVATNEKLFF. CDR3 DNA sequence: TGTGCCAGCTTGGACAGAGTAGTTGCAACTAATGAAAAACTGTTTTTT.

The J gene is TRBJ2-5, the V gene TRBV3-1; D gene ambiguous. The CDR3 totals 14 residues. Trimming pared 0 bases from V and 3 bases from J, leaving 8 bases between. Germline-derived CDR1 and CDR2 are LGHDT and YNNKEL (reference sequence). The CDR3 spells CASSQDQTKETQYF. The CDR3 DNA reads TGTGCCAGCAGCCAAGATCAAACTAAAGAGACCCAGTACTTC.

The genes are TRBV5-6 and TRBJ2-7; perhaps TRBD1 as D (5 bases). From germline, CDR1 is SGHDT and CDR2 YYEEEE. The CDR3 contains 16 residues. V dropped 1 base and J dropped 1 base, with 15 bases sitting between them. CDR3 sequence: CASSLSVQETSYEQYF. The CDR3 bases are TGTGCCAGCAGCTTGAGCGTACAGGAGACTTCCTACGAGCAGTACTTC.

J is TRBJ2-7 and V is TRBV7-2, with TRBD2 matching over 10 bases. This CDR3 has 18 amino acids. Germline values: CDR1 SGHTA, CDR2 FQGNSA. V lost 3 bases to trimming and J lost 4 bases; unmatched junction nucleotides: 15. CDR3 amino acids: CASSFVNSGGQGRYEQYF. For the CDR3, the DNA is TGTGCCAGCAGCTTTGTTAATAGCGGGGGGCAGGGTAGGTACGAGCAGTACTTC.